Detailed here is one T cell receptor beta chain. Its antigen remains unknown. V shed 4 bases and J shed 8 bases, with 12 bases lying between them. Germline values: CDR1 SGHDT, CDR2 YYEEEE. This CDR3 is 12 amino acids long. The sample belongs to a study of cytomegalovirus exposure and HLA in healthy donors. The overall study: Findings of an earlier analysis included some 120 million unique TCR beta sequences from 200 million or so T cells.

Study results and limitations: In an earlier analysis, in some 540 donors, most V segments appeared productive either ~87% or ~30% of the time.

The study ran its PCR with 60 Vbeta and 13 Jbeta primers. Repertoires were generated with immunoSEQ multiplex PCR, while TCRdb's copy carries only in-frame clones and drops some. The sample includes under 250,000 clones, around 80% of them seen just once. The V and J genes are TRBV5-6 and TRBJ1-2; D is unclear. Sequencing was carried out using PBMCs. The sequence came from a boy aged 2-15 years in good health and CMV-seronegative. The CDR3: CASSHWTGGYTF. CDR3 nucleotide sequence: TGTGCCAGCAGCCATTGGACGGGAGGCTACACCTTC. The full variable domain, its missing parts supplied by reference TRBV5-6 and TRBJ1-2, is DAGVTQSPTHLIKTRGQQVTLRCSPKSGHDTVSWYQQALGQGPQFIFQYYEEEERQRGNFPDRFSGHQFPNYSSELNVNALLLGDSALYLCASSHWTGGYTFGSGTRLTVV.